The following is a T cell receptor (beta chain) sequence with its context. The data derive from a study of shared clonotypes between healthy human individuals. At the level of the study: There were three CD4 naive, three CD4 memory, two CD8 naive and one CD8 memory plates per donor.

The donors were all Caucasian adults (living in Nashville, Tennessee). For sorted subsets, 150 to 200 ng DNA per replicate equaled tens of thousands of T cell genomes. Original processing methods: Filtering of immunoSEQ junctional sequences could not match full-length read filtering. Produced via immunoSEQ multiplex PCR; TCRdb's table is partial and in-frame only. V and J calls and clone size are copied from that table; D and trimming were computed from the DNA. The sample includes about 2.4 million clones, 80% to 95% of them seen just once. This CDR3 comprises 14 residues. V was pared by 6 bases and J by 7 bases, with 12 bases of the junction left unmatched. Germline lookup yields CDR1 MNHEY and CDR2 SVGAGI.

The sequence derives from a man in his late teens or twenties in good health. Some clones in this sample may be carry-over from other donors' samples. The sequenced sample consisted of naive CD4+ T cells from PBMCs. Subset described: CD45RA+ positively selected. The chain links TRBV6-5 to TRBJ2-7, with 7 positions matching TRBD2. The DNA for the CDR3 is TGTGCCAGCAGCCGCGGCGGGAGTGTTAGAGAGCAGTACTTC. Protein product: CASSRGGSVREQYF.